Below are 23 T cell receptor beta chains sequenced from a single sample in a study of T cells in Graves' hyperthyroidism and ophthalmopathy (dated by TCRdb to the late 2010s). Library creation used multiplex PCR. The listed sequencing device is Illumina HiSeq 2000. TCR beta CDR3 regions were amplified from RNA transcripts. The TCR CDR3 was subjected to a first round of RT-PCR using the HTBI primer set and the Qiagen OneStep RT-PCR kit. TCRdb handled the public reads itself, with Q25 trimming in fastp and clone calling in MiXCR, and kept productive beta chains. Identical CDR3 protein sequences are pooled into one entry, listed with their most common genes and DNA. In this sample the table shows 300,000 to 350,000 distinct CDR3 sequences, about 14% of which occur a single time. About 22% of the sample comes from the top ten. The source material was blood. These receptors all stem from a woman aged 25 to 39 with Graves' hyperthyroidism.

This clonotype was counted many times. The CDR3 loop reads CASSGLAGADTQYF. Written as DNA, the CDR3 is TGTGCCAGCAGTGGACTAGCGGGAGCAGATACGCAGTATTTT. V is TRBV6-1 and J is TRBJ2-3, with 12 bases that match TRBD2. The J segment lost 4 bases and the V segment lost 4 bases, leaving 0 bases of the junction unmatched. CDR1 MNHNS and CDR2 SASEGT come from the germline V gene. The CDR3 has 14 amino acids.

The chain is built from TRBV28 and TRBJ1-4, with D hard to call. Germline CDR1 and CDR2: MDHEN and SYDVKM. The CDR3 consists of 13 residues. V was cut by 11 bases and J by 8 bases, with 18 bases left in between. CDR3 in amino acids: CAGSWREKEKLFF. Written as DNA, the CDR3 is TGTGCCGGGAGTTGGAGGGAGAAAGAAAAACTGTTTTTT.

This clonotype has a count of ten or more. CDR3 in amino acids: CASSLTGGHNEQFF. The CDR3 DNA follows: TGCGCCAGCAGCTTAACGGGAGGGCACAATGAGCAGTTCTTC. The genes are TRBV5-1 and TRBJ2-1; TRBD2 agrees at 8 bases. Germline values: CDR1 SGHRS, CDR2 YFSETQ. V shed 2 bases and J 5 bases; nucleotides not matched to a gene: 3. CDR3 length: 14 residues.

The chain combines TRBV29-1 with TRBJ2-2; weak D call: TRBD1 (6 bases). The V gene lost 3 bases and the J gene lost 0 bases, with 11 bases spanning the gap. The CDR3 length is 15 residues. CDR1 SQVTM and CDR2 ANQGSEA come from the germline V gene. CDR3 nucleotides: TGCAGCGTTGATGTAGGGGGACCGAACACCGGGGAGCTGTTTTTT. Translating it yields CSVDVGGPNTGELFF.

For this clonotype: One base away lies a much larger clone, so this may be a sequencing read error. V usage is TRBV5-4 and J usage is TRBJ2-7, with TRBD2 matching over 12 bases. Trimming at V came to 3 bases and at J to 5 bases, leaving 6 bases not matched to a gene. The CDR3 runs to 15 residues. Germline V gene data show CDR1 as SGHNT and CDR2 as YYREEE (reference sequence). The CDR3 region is CASSSKTSGSDEQYF. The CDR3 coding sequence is TGTGCCAGCAGCTCGAAGACTAGCGGGAGCGACGAGCAGTACTTC.

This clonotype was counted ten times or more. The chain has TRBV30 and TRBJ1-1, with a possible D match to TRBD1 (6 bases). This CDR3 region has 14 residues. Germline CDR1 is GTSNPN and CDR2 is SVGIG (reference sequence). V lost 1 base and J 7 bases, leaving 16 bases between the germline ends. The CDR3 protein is CAWSEAPGAGEAFF. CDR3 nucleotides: TGTGCCTGGAGTGAGGCTCCGGGGGCTGGTGAAGCTTTCTTT.

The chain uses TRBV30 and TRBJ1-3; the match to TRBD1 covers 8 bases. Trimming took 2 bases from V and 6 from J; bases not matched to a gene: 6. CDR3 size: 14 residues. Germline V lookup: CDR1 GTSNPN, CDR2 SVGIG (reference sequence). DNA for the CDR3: TGTGCCTGGAGTCTTGGGACAGGCCCAAACACCATATATTTT. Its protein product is CAWSLGTGPNTIYF.

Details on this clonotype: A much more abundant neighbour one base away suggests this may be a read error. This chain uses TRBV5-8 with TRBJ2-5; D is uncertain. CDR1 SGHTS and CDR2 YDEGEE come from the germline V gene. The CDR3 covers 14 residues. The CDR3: CASSLAIGVETRYF. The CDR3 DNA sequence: TGTGCCAGCAGCTTGGCCATTGGAGTGGAGACCCGGTACTTC.

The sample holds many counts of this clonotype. CDR3 bases: TGTGCCAGCAGTTTATGGATTTCAGGGAGCTCCTACAATGAGCAGTTCTTC. Protein product: CASSLWISGSSYNEQFF. The chain links TRBV28 to TRBJ2-1, with D perhaps given as TRBD1 or TRBD2 (5 bases each). Germline-derived CDR1 and CDR2 are MDHEN and SYDVKM. The CDR3 sequence is 17 residues long. V was trimmed by 0 bases and J by 0 bases, leaving 12 bases between them.

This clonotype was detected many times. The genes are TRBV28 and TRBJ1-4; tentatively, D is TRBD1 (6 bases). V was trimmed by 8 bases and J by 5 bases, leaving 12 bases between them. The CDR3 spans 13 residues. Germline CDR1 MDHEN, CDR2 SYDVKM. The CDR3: CASWTAGNEKLFF. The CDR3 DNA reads TGTGCCAGCTGGACAGCCGGCAATGAAAAACTGTTTTTT.

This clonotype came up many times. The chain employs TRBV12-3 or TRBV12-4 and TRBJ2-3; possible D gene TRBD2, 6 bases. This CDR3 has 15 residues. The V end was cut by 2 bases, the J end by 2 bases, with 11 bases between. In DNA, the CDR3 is TGTGCCAGCAGTTTAAGTCTAGCGATCACAGATACGCAGTATTTT. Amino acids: CASSLSLAITDTQYF.

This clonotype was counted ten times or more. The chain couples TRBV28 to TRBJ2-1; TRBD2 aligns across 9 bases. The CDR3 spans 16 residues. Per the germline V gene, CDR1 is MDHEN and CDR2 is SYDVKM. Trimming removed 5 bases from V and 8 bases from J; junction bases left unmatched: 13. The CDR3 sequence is CASSPYPRGRGYEQFF. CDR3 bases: TGTGCCAGCAGTCCCTACCCTCGCGGGAGGGGCTATGAGCAGTTCTTC.

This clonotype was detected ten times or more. CDR3 amino acids: CASSTRAGFSYEQYF. The CDR3 region has the DNA TGCGCCAGCAGCACCCGGGCGGGGTTTTCCTACGAGCAGTACTTC. The chain employs TRBV5-1 and TRBJ2-7; D is possibly TRBD2 (6 bases). The CDR3 is made up of 15 amino acids. Between the trimmed V and J ends, which lost 4 bases and 1 base, there was a span of 15 bases. Germline CDR1 is SGHRS and CDR2 is YFSETQ.

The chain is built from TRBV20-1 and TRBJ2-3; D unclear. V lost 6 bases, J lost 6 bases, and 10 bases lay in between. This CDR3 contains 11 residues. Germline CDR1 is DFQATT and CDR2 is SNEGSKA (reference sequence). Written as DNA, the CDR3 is TGCAGTGCAGACACGGACGATACGCAGTATTTT. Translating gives CSADTDDTQYF.

CDR3 bases: TGTGCCAGCAGCAAGTTCTCCTCTGGGGCCAACGTCCTGACTTTC. Its protein product is CASSKFSSGANVLTF. The V call is TRBV7-3, the J call TRBJ2-6; D uncertain. Trimming took 5 bases from V and 0 from J, leaving 8 bases between them. The CDR3 is made up of 15 amino acids. Germline V lookup: CDR1 SGHTA, CDR2 FQGTGA.

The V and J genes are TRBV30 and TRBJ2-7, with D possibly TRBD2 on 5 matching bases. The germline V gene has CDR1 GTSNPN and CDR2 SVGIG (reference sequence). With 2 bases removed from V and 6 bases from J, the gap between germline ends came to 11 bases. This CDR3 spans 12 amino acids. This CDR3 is CAWSITSREQYF. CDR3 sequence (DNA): TGTGCCTGGAGTATCACTAGTCGCGAGCAGTACTTC.

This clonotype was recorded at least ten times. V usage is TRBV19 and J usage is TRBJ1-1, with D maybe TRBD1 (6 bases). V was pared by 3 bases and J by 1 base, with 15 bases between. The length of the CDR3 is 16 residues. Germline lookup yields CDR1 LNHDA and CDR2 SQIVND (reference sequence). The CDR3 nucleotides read TGTGCCAGTAGTATCTCGGGCACAGGGTGGAACACTGAAGCTTTCTTT. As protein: CASSISGTGWNTEAFF.

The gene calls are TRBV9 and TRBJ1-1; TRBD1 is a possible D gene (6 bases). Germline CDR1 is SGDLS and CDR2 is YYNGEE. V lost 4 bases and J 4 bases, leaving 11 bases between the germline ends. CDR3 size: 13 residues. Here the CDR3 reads CASSRLGGTEAFF. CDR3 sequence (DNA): TGTGCCAGCAGCCGCTTAGGGGGCACTGAAGCTTTCTTT.

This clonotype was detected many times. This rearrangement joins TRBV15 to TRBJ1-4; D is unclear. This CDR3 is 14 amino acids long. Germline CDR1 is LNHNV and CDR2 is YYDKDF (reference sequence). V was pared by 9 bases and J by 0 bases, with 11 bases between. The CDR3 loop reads CATLSPATNEKLFF. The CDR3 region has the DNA TGTGCCACGCTCTCACCGGCAACTAATGAAAAACTGTTTTTT.

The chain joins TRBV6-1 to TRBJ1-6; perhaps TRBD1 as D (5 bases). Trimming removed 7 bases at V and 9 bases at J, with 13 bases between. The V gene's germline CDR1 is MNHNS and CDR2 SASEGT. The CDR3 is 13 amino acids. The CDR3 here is CASTGGASSPLHF. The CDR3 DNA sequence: TGTGCCAGCACCGGGGGAGCGAGTTCACCCCTCCACTTT.

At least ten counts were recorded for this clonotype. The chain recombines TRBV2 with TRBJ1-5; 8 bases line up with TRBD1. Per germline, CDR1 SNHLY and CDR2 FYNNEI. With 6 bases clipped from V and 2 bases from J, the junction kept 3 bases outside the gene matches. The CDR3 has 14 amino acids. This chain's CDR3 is CASSSGGGNQPQHF. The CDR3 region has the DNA TGTGCCAGCAGCTCAGGGGGCGGCAATCAGCCCCAGCATTTT.

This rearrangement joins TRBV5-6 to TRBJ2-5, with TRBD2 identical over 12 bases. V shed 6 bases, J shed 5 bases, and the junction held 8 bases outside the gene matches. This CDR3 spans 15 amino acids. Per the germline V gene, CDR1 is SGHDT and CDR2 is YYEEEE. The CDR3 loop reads CASTPTGLAGETQYF. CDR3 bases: TGTGCCAGCACCCCCACCGGACTAGCGGGGGAGACCCAGTACTTC.

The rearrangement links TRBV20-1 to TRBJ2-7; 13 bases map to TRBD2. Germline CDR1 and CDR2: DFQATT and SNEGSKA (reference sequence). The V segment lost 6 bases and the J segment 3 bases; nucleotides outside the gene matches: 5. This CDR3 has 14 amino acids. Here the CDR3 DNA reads TGCAGTGCAAAGGGGACTAGCGGGATCTACGAGCAGTACTTC. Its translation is CSAKGTSGIYEQYF.